This T cell receptor (beta chain) was identified in a study of human T cells and chemical hapten exposure. Study-level information: Alopecia areata, totalis and universalis patients, mostly female, were included.

TCRdb independently ran MiXCR on the RACE reads; one entry per CDR3 protein. This sample carries roughly 380,000 distinct CDR3 sequences, approximately 4.4% of them seen once, and the ten largest clones take 2% to 2.5%. Germline lookup yields CDR1 DFQATT and CDR2 SNEGSKA (reference sequence). The CDR3 is 14 residues long. Trimming removed 7 bases from V and 5 bases from J; junction bases left unmatched: 8. As for time point: patch test 1, 2 weeks after DPC sensitization. This sample's treatment: therapeutic diphenylcyclopropenone sensitization with weekly scalp DPC. The rearrangement joins TRBV20-1 to TRBJ2-2; TRBD1 aligns across 9 bases. Sequenced here: whole blood, sampled in connection with sensitization to the hapten diphenylcyclopropenone (DPC). The sequence came from a woman between 45 and 65 years old with alopecia areata. Some clones in this sample may be carry-over from other donors' samples. The CDR3 DNA is TGCAGTGTCCGGGACAGGGAAAGAACCGGGGAGCTGTTTTTT. This translates into CSVRDRERTGELFF.